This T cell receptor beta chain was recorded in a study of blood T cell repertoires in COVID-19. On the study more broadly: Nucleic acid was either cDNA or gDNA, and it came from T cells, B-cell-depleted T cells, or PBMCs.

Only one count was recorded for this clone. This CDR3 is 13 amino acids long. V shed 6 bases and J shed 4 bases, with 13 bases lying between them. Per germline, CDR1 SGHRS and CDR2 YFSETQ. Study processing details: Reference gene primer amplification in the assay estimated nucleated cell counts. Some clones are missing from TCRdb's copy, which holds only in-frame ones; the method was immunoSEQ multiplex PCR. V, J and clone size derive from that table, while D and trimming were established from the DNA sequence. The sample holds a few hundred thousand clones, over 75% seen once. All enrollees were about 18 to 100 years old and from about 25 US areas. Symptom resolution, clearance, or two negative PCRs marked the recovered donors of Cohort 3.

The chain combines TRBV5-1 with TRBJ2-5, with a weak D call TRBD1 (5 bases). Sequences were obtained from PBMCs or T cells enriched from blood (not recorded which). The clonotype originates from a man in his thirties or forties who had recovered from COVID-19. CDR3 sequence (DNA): TGCGCCAGCACTCCCAGGGCTGGAGAGACCCAGTACTTC. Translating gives CASTPRAGETQYF.